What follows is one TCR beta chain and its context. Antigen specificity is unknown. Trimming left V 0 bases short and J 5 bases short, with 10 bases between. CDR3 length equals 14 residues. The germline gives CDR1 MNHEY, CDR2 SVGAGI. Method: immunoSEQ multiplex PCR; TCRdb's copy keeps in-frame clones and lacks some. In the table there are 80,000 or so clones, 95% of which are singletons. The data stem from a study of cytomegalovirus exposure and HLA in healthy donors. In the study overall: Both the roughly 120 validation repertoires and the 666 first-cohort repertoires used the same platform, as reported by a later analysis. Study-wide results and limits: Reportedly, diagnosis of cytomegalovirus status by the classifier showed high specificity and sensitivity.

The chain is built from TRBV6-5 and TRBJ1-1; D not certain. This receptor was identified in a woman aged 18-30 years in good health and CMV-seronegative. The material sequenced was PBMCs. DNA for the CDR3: TGTGCCAGCAGTTACTCGAAGAGGTGGACTGAAGCTTTCTTT. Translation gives CASSYSKRWTEAFF.